The present entry profiles one TCR beta chain with its context. The antigen remains unidentified. The study sampled blood at baseline, cycle 4 day 1, and cycle 7 day 1. Germline V CDR1 and CDR2: MNHEY, SVGAGI. The ends lost 2 bases at V and 5 bases at J; junction bases unmatched: 4. This CDR3 is 14 amino acids long. Some clones are missing from TCRdb's copy, which holds only in-frame ones; the method was immunoSEQ multiplex PCR. This sample has approximately 55,000 clones, with about nine tenths found just once. The sample belongs to a study of OX40 agonist ivuxolimab in advanced cancers. Broader study findings: Expanded clones belonging to CD8+ T cells outnumbered, on average, those of CD4+.

The TCR comes from an adult with an advanced solid tumor such as melanoma, head and neck, liver or kidney cancer. This material consisted of CD4+ or CD8+ T cells sorted from blood, taken in a trial of the OX40 agonist ivuxolimab. The rearrangement links TRBV6-5 to TRBJ2-5; 8 bases align to TRBD1. CDR3 nucleotides: TGTGCCAGCAGTTACAGGAGACAGGGGGAGACCCAGTACTTC. It is translated as CASSYRRQGETQYF.